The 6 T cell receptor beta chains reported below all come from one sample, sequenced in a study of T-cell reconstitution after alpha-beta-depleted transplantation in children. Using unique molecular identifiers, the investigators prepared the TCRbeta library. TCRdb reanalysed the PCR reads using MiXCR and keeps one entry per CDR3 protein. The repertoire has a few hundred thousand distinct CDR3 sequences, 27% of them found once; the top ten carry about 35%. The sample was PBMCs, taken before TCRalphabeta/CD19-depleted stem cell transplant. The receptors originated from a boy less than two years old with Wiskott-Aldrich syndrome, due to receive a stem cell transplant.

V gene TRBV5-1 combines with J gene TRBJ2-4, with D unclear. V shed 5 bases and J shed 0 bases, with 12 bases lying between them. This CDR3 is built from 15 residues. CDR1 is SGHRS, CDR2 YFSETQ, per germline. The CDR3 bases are TGCGCCAGCAGATCTTATACCGGAGCCAAAAACATTCAGTACTTC. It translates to CASRSYTGAKNIQYF.

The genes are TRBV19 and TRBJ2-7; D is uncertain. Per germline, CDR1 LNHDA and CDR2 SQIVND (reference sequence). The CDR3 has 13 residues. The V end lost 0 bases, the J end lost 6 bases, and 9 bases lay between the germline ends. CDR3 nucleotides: TGTGCCAGTAGTATAGATCGTCGGTTCGAGCAGTACTTC. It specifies CASSIDRRFEQYF.

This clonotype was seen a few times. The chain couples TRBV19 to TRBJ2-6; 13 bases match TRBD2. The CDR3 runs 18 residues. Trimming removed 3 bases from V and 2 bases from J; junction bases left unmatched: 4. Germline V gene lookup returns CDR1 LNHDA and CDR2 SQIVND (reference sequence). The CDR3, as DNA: TGTGCCAGTAGTATGATACTAGCGGGAGGGCCTGGGGCCAACGTCCTGACTTTC. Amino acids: CASSMILAGGPGANVLTF. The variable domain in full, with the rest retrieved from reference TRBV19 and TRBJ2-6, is DGGITQSPKYLFRKEGQNVTLSCEQNLNHDAMYWYRQDPGQGLRLIYYSQIVNDFQKGDIAEGYSVSREKKESFPLTVTSAQKNPTAFYLCASSMILAGGPGANVLTFGAGSRLTVL.

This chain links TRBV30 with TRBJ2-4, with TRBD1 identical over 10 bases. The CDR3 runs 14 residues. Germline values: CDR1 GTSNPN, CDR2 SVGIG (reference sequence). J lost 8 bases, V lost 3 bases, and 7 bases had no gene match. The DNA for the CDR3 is TGTGCCTGGAGGAAGACAGGGGGCGCGGACATTCAGTACTTC. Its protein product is CAWRKTGGADIQYF.

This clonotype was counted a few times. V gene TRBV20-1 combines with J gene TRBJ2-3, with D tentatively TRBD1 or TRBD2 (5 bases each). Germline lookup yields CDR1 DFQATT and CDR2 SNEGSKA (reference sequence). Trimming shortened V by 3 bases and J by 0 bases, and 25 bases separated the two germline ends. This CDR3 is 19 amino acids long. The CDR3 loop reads CSASSVGSRGRASTDTQYF. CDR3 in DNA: TGCAGTGCTAGCAGTGTGGGCTCTCGGGGACGGGCTAGCACAGATACGCAGTATTTT.

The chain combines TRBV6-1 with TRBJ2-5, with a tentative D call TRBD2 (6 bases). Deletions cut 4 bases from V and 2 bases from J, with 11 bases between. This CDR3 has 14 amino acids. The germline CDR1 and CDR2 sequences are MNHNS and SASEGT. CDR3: CASSGGGKQETQYF. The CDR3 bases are TGTGCCAGCAGTGGAGGAGGGAAACAAGAGACCCAGTACTTC.